This entry features one TCR beta chain sequence. The CDR3 is 15 amino acids. Deletions cut 6 bases from V and 2 bases from J, with 13 bases between. The germline V gene has CDR1 MNHEY and CDR2 SVGEGT. TCRdb reanalysed the 5' RACE reads using MiXCR and keeps one entry per CDR3 protein. This table has about 320,000 distinct CDR3 sequences, about 10% appearing once. The data are from a study of T cells after yellow fever vaccination. The TCR originated in a man aged 18 to 30 who received the YFV17D yellow fever vaccine. The material was CD4+ T cells sorted from PBMCs, obtained 45 days after the yellow fever booster vaccination. V usage is TRBV6-2 or TRBV6-3 and J usage is TRBJ2-2; D is perhaps TRBD2 (5 bases). CDR3 nucleotides: TGTGCCAGCAGGACCAGCGGATACAACACCGGGGAGCTGTTTTTT. Protein sequence: CASRTSGYNTGELFF.